The present T cell receptor beta chain was sequenced within a study of PD-L1 blockade in urothelial cancer. Study information: Male sex and bladder-origin urothelial cancer characterized about 90% of the roughly 29 patients.

The germline gives CDR1 SQVTM, CDR2 ANQGSEA. The CDR3 totals 14 residues. V was cut by 2 bases and J by 4 bases, with 14 bases left in between. As regards this clone: What it recognizes is unknown.

Quantification of tumor DNA in FFPE samples relied on amplified housekeeping genes. Clones were read by immunoSEQ multiplex PCR, and TCRdb kept only the in-frame ones, dropping some. This sample has thousands of clones, with around a third found just once. Study-level results: Durable benefit was seen in some patients. These patients had a higher proportion of tumor-infiltrating T lymphocytes. Per patient, one FFPE tumor sample was used, and it was not taken right before treatment.

Here the sequenced sample was tumor tissue, taken before atezolizumab (anti-PD-L1) treatment. The J gene is TRBJ1-2, the V gene TRBV29-1, with D uncertain. This TCR derives from a man aged 60 to 75 with urothelial cancer. The CDR3 loop is CSVEIGSRVYGYTF. CDR3 DNA sequence: TGCAGCGTTGAAATCGGGAGTCGAGTCTATGGCTACACCTTC.